A selection of T cell receptor beta chains follows, all from one sample in a study of T cell responses to AZD1222 COVID-19 vaccine. The data were produced by immunoSEQ multiplex PCR, yet TCRdb's version contains in-frame clones alone and is incomplete. The table records approximately 130,000 clones, approximately 93% of them present only once. This specimen consisted of peripheral blood, obtained on day 0 of AZD1222 vaccination. Receptor source: an adult in good health. Both conserved end residues are part of each CDR3.

>TRBV6-5|TRBJ1-2
CASSSTGDYGYTF
>TRBV7-9|TRBJ1-2
CASVSGGDGYTF
>TRBV23-1|TRBJ2-5
CASSHAYLWDQETQYF
>TRBV4-1|TRBJ2-7
CASSRQVRGWHEQYF
>TRBV28|TRBJ2-3
CATLGLPGRGTDTQYF
>TRBV7-2|TRBJ1-1
CASSRDPNTEAFF
>TRBV6-6|TRBJ2-7
CASSYSTSSYEQYF
>TRBV2|TRBJ2-1
CASNPFSSYNEQFF
>TRBV28|TRBJ2-1
CASSFPGTSREQFF
>TRBV6-6|TRBJ1-3
CASSQSSRALANTIYF
>TRBV6-4|TRBJ1-2
CASSDGTSSHGYTF
>TRBV3-1/TRBV3-2|TRBJ2-1
CASRGSPLNEQFF
>TRBV4-1|TRBJ1-2
CASSQDGPGWGLGYTF
>TRBV10-3|TRBJ2-5
CAISESMASRGAQYF
>TRBV6-5|TRBJ2-5
CATRIGGSETQYF